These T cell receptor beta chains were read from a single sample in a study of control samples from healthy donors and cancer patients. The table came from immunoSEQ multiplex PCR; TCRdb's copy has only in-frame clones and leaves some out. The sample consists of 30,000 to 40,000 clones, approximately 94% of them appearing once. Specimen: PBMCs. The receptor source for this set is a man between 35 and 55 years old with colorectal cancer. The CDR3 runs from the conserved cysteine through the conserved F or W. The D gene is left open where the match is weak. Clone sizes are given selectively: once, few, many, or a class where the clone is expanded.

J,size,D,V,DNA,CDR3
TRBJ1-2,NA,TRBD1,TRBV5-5,TGTGCCAGCAGCCCGGGGGACAGAGCTGTAGCTGGCTACACCTTC,CASSPGDRAVAGYTF
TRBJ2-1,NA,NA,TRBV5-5,TGTGCCAGCAGCTTGGCCGGGCTCCGAAATGAGCGGTTCTTC,CASSLAGLRNERFF
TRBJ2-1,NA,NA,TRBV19,TGTGCCAGTACCCCGGGGGGCTTTAATGAGCAGTTCTTC,CASTPGGFNEQFF
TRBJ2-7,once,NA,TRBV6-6,TGTGCCAGCAGTCACATTGCCTACGAGCAGTACTTC,CASSHIAYEQYF
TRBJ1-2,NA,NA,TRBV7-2,TGTGCCAGCAGTTCTACCCAGGGGTGGGTTGGCTACACCTTC,CASSSTQGWVGYTF
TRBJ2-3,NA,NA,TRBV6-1,TGTGCCAGCAGTGAAATGGCGTCAAACGTAGATACGCAGTATTTT,CASSEMASNVDTQYF
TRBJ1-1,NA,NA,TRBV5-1,TGCGCCAGCAATACGGGTGATCCTGTGGAAGCTTTCTTT,CASNTGDPVEAFF
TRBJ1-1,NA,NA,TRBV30,TGTGCCTGGACCGGCGGGTTTTACACTGAAGCTTTCTTT,CAWTGGFYTEAFF
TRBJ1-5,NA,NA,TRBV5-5,TGTGCCAGCAGCTTGGAGGGGGGGTCTCAGCCCCAGCATTTT,CASSLEGGSQPQHF
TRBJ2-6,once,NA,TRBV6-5,TGTGCCAGCGAGAGGCGGAGGACTGGGGCCAACGTCCTGACTTTC,CASERRRTGANVLTF
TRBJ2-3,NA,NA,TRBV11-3,TGTGCCAGCAGCTTAGGGGGGGGCACAGATACGCAGTATTTT,CASSLGGGTDTQYF
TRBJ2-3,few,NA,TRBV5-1,TGCGCCAGCAGCTTTGGTGGGTCAGATACGCAGTATTTT,CASSFGGSDTQYF
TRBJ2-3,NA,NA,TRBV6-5,TGTGCCAGCAGTTACTCGGGCGTCGCCACAGATACGCAGTATTTT,CASSYSGVATDTQYF
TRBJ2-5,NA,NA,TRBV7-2,TGTGCCAGCAGCCTCACGCTTGACCAGTACTTC,CASSLTLDQYF
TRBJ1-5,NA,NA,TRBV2,TGTGCCAGCAGTGAATGGTCGGGGTCAGGGGCCCAGCATTTT,CASSEWSGSGAQHF
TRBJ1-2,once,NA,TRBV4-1,TGCGCCAGCAGCCAAGGGAGGGGTGGCTATGGCTACACCTTC,CASSQGRGGYGYTF
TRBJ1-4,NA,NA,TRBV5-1,TGCGCCAGCAGCCCGAACAATGAAAAACTGTTTTTT,CASSPNNEKLFF
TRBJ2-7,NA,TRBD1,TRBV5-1,TGCGCCAGCAGCTTGGGGACAGGGTTCGACGAGCAGTACTTC,CASSLGTGFDEQYF
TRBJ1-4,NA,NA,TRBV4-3,TGCGCCAGCAGCCAAGATCGGGGTGGTATTGAAAAACTGTTTTTT,CASSQDRGGIEKLFF
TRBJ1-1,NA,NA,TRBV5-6,TGTGCCAGCAGCTTGGCCCTGAGGGATCTCACTGAAGCTTTCTTT,CASSLALRDLTEAFF
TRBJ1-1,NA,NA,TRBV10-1,TGCGCCAGCAGTGAGTCTAATTCTGAAGCTTTCTTT,CASSESNSEAFF
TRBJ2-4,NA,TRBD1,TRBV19,TGTGCCAGTAGTGACCTTGACAGGGGGCTAGCCAAAAACATTCAGTACTTC,CASSDLDRGLAKNIQYF
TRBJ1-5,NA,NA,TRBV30,TGTGCCTGGAGTGTACAGGGAAACCAGCCCCAGCATTTT,CAWSVQGNQPQHF
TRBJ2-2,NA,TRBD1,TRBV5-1,TGCGCCAGCAGCGAAGCAGGGGGCGCCATCACCGGGGAGCTGTTTTTT,CASSEAGGAITGELFF
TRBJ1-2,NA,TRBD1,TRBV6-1,TGTGCCAGCAGTGAAGTTAGCAGGACAGGGAGAGGCTACACCTTC,CASSEVSRTGRGYTF
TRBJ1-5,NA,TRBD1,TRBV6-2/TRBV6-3,TGTGCCAGCAGTACCTCAGGGGGCAGGCAGCCCCAGCATTTT,CASSTSGGRQPQHF
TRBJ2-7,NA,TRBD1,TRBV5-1,TGCGCCAGCAGCACCCGGACAGGGCACTACGAGCAGTACTTC,CASSTRTGHYEQYF
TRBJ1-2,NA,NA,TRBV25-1,TGTGCCAGCATCGGACAGAAGGGCTACACCTTC,CASIGQKGYTF
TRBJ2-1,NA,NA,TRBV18,TGTGCCAGCTCACCCCTGGGTAGCTACTCCTACAATGAGCAGTTCTTC,CASSPLGSYSYNEQFF
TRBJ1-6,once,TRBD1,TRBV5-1,TGCGCCAGCAGCATGGGACAGGGGAATTCACCCCTCCACTTT,CASSMGQGNSPLHF
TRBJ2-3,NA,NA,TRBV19,TGTGCCAGTAGCCAGAGGAGACAGCATAGCACAGATACGCAGTATTTT,CASSQRRQHSTDTQYF
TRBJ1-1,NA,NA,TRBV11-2,TGTGCCAGCAGCCACCGGGGGTCGGAAGCTTTCTTT,CASSHRGSEAFF
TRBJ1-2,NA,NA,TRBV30,TGTGCCTGGAGTGTTGACAGTCCATATGGCTACACCTTC,CAWSVDSPYGYTF
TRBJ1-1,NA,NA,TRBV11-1,TGTGCCAGCAGCACCGACGACAGGTTCAGCACTGAAGCTTTCTTT,CASSTDDRFSTEAFF
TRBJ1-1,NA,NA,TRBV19,TGTGCCAGTAGAAATGGGAACATAACAAGGAGGTACACTGAAGCTTTCTTT,CASRNGNITRRYTEAFF